This T cell receptor beta chain comes out of a study of shared clonotypes between healthy human individuals. General study points: Several donors held about 4.6% of naive CD4 clonotypes in common. On the whole, naive subsets had larger estimated richness than memory subsets had. Clonotype sharing among the donors was expected to vary with sequencing depth.

To note about this clone: Its antigen is as yet unknown.

Negatively enriched CD4+ T cells were divided by CD45RA into naive and memory. V lost 5 bases, J lost 9 bases, and 11 bases lay in between. Germline assignment: CDR1 SNHLY and CDR2 FYNNEI. This CDR3 contains 11 residues. This table comes from immunoSEQ multiplex PCR, and its TCRdb copy is limited to in-frame clones, with some not included. In the table there are millions of clones, just over 90% of which are singletons. Sequences were obtained from naive CD4+ T cells sorted from blood. Described subset: CD45RA+ positively selected. This clonotype was sampled from a man younger than 30 in good health. The chain uses TRBV2 and TRBJ2-7, with D unresolved. CDR3 loop: CASSNRPGQYF. CDR3 DNA sequence: TGTGCCAGCAGTAACCGGCCGGGGCAGTACTTC.